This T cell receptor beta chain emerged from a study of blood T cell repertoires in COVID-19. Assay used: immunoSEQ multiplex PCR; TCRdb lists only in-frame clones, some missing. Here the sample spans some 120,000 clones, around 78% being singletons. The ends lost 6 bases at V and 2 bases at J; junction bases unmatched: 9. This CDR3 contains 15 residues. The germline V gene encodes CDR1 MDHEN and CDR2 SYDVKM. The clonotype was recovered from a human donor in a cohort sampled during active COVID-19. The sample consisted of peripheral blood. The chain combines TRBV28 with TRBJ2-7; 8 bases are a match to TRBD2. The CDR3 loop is CASSFQRGSAYEQYF. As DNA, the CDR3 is TGTGCCAGCAGCTTTCAGCGGGGGAGCGCCTACGAGCAGTACTTC.